This is a list of T cell receptor beta chains from one sample in a study of blood T cell repertoires in COVID-19. Assay used: immunoSEQ multiplex PCR; TCRdb lists only in-frame clones, some missing. The sample includes approximately 180,000 clones, 65% to 85% of them seen just once. Sequenced input: peripheral blood. These receptors all come from a woman between 40 and 50 years old with COVID-19, enrolled during active disease. The CDR3 runs from the conserved cysteine through the conserved F or W. The order of the fields is CDR3 protein, CDR3 DNA, V gene, clone size, J gene, D gene. D genes are given only for firm matches. Clone size is given for some rows only: seen once, a few or many times, or a class if the clone is expanded.

CDR3: CASSPRTGGPYEQYF; DNA: TGTGCCAGCAGCCCAAGGACAGGGGGACCCTACGAGCAGTACTTC; V: TRBV11-2; size: -; J: TRBJ2-7; D: TRBD1
CDR3: CASSLEAGGETQYF; DNA: TGTGCCAGCAGCTTGGAAGCAGGGGGAGAGACCCAGTACTTC; V: TRBV5-4; size: -; J: TRBJ2-5; D: TRBD1
CDR3: CASSPLRVSPSMKEAFF; DNA: TGTGCCAGCTCACCACTCCGGGTGAGCCCCTCGATGAAGGAAGCTTTCTTT; V: TRBV18; size: -; J: TRBJ1-1; D: -
CDR3: CASSHSQGNQPQHF; DNA: TGTGCCAGCAGCCACTCGCAAGGCAATCAGCCCCAGCATTTT; V: TRBV7-9; size: -; J: TRBJ1-5; D: -
CDR3: CASSKQGNTIYF; DNA: TGTGCCAGTAGTAAACAAGGAAACACCATATATTTT; V: TRBV19; size: -; J: TRBJ1-3; D: -
CDR3: CASSKNRAGNTIYF; DNA: TGTGCCAGCAGCAAAAACAGGGCAGGAAACACCATATATTTT; V: TRBV7-2; size: -; J: TRBJ1-3; D: -
CDR3: CASSLGGPLAGYTF; DNA: TGTGCCAGCAGCTTAGGGGGGCCTCTTGCTGGCTACACCTTC; V: TRBV7-2; size: -; J: TRBJ1-2; D: -
CDR3: CASSEMGQGYGYTF; DNA: TGTGCCAGCAGTGAAATGGGGCAGGGGTATGGCTACACCTTC; V: TRBV6-1; size: -; J: TRBJ1-2; D: -
CDR3: CASSPLGGTNQPQHF; DNA: TGTGCCAGCAGCCCTTTAGGGGGAACGAATCAGCCCCAGCATTTT; V: TRBV11-2; size: -; J: TRBJ1-5; D: -
CDR3: CASSSMGLAVYNEQFF; DNA: TGTGCCAGCAGTTCAATGGGACTAGCGGTCTACAATGAGCAGTTCTTC; V: TRBV28; size: many; J: TRBJ2-1; D: TRBD2
CDR3: CASSRPGTGDEKLFF; DNA: TGTGCCAGCAGTCGCCCCGGGACAGGGGATGAAAAACTGTTTTTT; V: TRBV27; size: -; J: TRBJ1-4; D: TRBD1
CDR3: CASSLDGGTGDGYTF; DNA: TGTGCCAGCAGCTTAGATGGTGGGACAGGGGATGGCTACACCTTC; V: TRBV7-9; size: -; J: TRBJ1-2; D: TRBD1
CDR3: CASSLGLNTGELFF; DNA: TGCGCCAGCAGCCTTGGACTAAACACCGGGGAGCTGTTTTTT; V: TRBV5-1; size: -; J: TRBJ2-2; D: -
CDR3: CETFSRSGANVLTF; DNA: TGTGAAACATTTTCCCGCTCTGGGGCCAACGTCCTGACTTTC; V: TRBV6-5; size: -; J: TRBJ2-6; D: -
CDR3: CASSGPQGRFGDTQYF; DNA: TGCGCCAGCAGTGGTCCGCAGGGGAGATTCGGAGATACGCAGTATTTT; V: TRBV10-1; size: -; J: TRBJ2-3; D: -
CDR3: CASSPGLRETQYF; DNA: TGTGCCAGCTCACCGGGGCTTCGAGAGACCCAGTACTTC; V: TRBV18; size: -; J: TRBJ2-5; D: -
CDR3: CASSHSWRGEYGNTIYF; DNA: TGTGCCAGCAGCCACTCTTGGCGGGGGGAGTATGGAAACACCATATATTTT; V: TRBV3-1/TRBV3-2; size: -; J: TRBJ1-3; D: -
CDR3: CASSRPLGQGGTEAFF; DNA: TGTGCCAGCAGCCGGCCTTTAGGACAGGGGGGCACTGAAGCTTTCTTT; V: TRBV27; size: -; J: TRBJ1-1; D: TRBD1
CDR3: CAISESIRGGSGNTIYF; DNA: TGTGCCATCAGTGAGTCGATTAGAGGGGGCTCTGGAAACACCATATATTTT; V: TRBV10-3; size: -; J: TRBJ1-3; D: -
CDR3: CASSVMYYPTDTQYF; DNA: TGTGCCAGCAGCGTTATGTACTACCCCACAGATACGCAGTATTTT; V: TRBV9; size: -; J: TRBJ2-3; D: -
CDR3: CASSQSRGGYTQYF; DNA: TGTGCCAGCAGCCAGAGTCGAGGGGGTTATACGCAGTATTTT; V: TRBV3-1/TRBV3-2; size: -; J: TRBJ2-3; D: -
CDR3: CASSDQGAVYGYTF; DNA: TGTGCCAGCAGCGACCAGGGGGCGGTCTATGGCTACACCTTC; V: TRBV6-5; size: -; J: TRBJ1-2; D: TRBD1
CDR3: CASSPSGLGYNEQFF; DNA: TGTGCCAGCAGCCCTAGCGGGCTCGGCTACAATGAGCAGTTCTTC; V: TRBV7-3; size: -; J: TRBJ2-1; D: TRBD2
CDR3: CASSFIAPTNEKLFF; DNA: TGTGCCAGCAGTTTTATAGCCCCAACTAATGAAAAACTGTTTTTT; V: TRBV27; size: -; J: TRBJ1-4; D: -
CDR3: CASSRDTNTGELFF; DNA: TGTGCCAGCAGCCGTGACACCAACACCGGGGAGCTGTTTTTT; V: TRBV25-1; size: -; J: TRBJ2-2; D: -
CDR3: CASSTNQGHLDRPQHF; DNA: TGTGCCAGTAGTACCAATCAGGGACACCTCGACCGACCCCAGCATTTT; V: TRBV19; size: -; J: TRBJ1-5; D: -
CDR3: CASPASGELFF; DNA: TGCGCCAGTCCCGCTAGCGGGGAGCTGTTTTTT; V: TRBV23-1; size: -; J: TRBJ2-2; D: -
CDR3: CSVASETGNQPQHF; DNA: TGCAGCGTTGCGTCTGAGACAGGAAACCAGCCCCAGCATTTT; V: TRBV29-1; size: -; J: TRBJ1-5; D: -
CDR3: CASSLPNYGYTF; DNA: TGTGCCAGTAGCCTTCCGAACTATGGCTACACCTTC; V: TRBV19; size: -; J: TRBJ1-2; D: -
CDR3: CASSLTPRFQGKTGELFF; DNA: TGTGCCAGCAGCTTAACCCCTAGGTTCCAGGGTAAAACCGGGGAGCTGTTTTTT; V: TRBV7-3; size: -; J: TRBJ2-2; D: -
CDR3: CASSFSGPYEQYF; DNA: TGTGCCAGCAGTTTTAGCGGTCCCTACGAGCAGTACTTC; V: TRBV27; size: -; J: TRBJ2-7; D: -
CDR3: CASSLLASGSINEQFF; DNA: TGTGCCAGCAGTTTACTGGCTAGCGGAAGCATCAATGAGCAGTTCTTC; V: TRBV27; size: few; J: TRBJ2-1; D: TRBD2
CDR3: CASSYSRLREGYGYTF; DNA: TGTGCCAGCAGTTACTCCCGGCTTCGGGAGGGCTATGGCTACACCTTC; V: TRBV6-5; size: once; J: TRBJ1-2; D: -
CDR3: CASSSGLAEGYEQYF; DNA: TGTGCCAGCAGTTCCGGACTAGCGGAGGGGTACGAGCAGTACTTC; V: TRBV28; size: -; J: TRBJ2-7; D: TRBD2
CDR3: CASSKVRETGETQYF; DNA: TGTGCCAGCAGCAAAGTACGGGAGACGGGAGAGACCCAGTACTTC; V: TRBV21-1; size: -; J: TRBJ2-5; D: -
CDR3: CASSLGGPSGNTIYF; DNA: TGTGCCAGCAGCTTAGGGGGGCCCTCTGGAAACACCATATATTTT; V: TRBV11-2; size: -; J: TRBJ1-3; D: -
CDR3: CASSSHGREGQPQHF; DNA: TGTGCCAGCAGTTCCCATGGACGGGAGGGCCAGCCCCAGCATTTT; V: TRBV6-5; size: once; J: TRBJ1-5; D: -
CDR3: CASSDSGGNQPQHF; DNA: TGTGCCAGCAGTGACTCAGGGGGCAATCAGCCCCAGCATTTT; V: TRBV6-4; size: -; J: TRBJ1-5; D: -
CDR3: CASSFGGSTEAFF; DNA: TGTGCCAGCAGCTTCGGGGGGTCCACTGAAGCTTTCTTT; V: TRBV7-6; size: -; J: TRBJ1-1; D: -
CDR3: CASSPGDSSSPLHF; DNA: TGTGCCAGCTCACCCGGGGACAGCTCATCACCCCTCCACTTT; V: TRBV18; size: -; J: TRBJ1-6; D: TRBD1
CDR3: CASSHGTSGRNEQFF; DNA: TGTGCCAGCAGCCACGGGACTAGCGGGAGAAATGAGCAGTTCTTC; V: TRBV7-3; size: -; J: TRBJ2-1; D: TRBD2
CDR3: CASTIGGYDEQFF; DNA: TGTGCCAGCACCATAGGGGGATATGATGAGCAGTTCTTC; V: TRBV3-1/TRBV3-2; size: -; J: TRBJ2-1; D: -
CDR3: CASSFGLIYEQYF; DNA: TGTGCCAGCAGCTTCGGACTTATCTACGAGCAGTACTTC; V: TRBV5-4; size: -; J: TRBJ2-7; D: -
CDR3: CASSLEPGVIDSPLHF; DNA: TGCGCCAGCAGCTTGGAGCCGGGGGTAATAGATTCACCCCTCCACTTT; V: TRBV5-1; size: few; J: TRBJ1-6; D: -
CDR3: CSAVTGIYGYTF; DNA: TGCAGCGCCGTTACAGGGATCTATGGCTACACCTTC; V: TRBV29-1; size: -; J: TRBJ1-2; D: -
CDR3: CASSQDSGLVSDTQYF; DNA: TGTGCCAGCAGCCAAGATTCGGGACTAGTCTCAGATACGCAGTATTTT; V: TRBV4-2; size: -; J: TRBJ2-3; D: TRBD2
CDR3: CASSLGGGVGTGELFF; DNA: TGTGCCAGCAGCTTAGGAGGGGGCGTCGGCACCGGGGAGCTGTTTTTT; V: TRBV13; size: once; J: TRBJ2-2; D: TRBD1
CDR3: CASSGSGRARNYEQYF; DNA: TGTGCCAGCAGCGGGAGCGGGAGGGCGAGGAACTACGAGCAGTACTTC; V: TRBV7-9; size: -; J: TRBJ2-7; D: TRBD2
CDR3: CARPKRDRENQPQHF; DNA: TGTGCCAGACCTAAAAGGGACAGGGAAAATCAGCCCCAGCATTTT; V: TRBV2; size: few; J: TRBJ1-5; D: TRBD1
CDR3: CASSSLREGAENSPLHF; DNA: TGTGCCAGCAGCTCCCTACGTGAGGGGGCGGAGAATTCACCCCTCCACTTT; V: TRBV7-8; size: -; J: TRBJ1-6; D: TRBD1
CDR3: CASSSPPSGQGIPDTQYF; DNA: TGTGCCAGCAGCTCTCCCCCGTCGGGACAGGGGATTCCAGATACGCAGTATTTT; V: TRBV11-3; size: -; J: TRBJ2-3; D: TRBD1
CDR3: CASSPQDRLLYEQYF; DNA: TGTGCCAGCAGCCCCCAAGACCGACTCCTCTACGAGCAGTACTTC; V: TRBV14; size: -; J: TRBJ2-7; D: -
CDR3: CASSLETVELANYGYTF; DNA: TGCGCCAGCAGCTTGGAGACGGTTGAACTAGCTAACTATGGCTACACCTTC; V: TRBV5-1; size: -; J: TRBJ1-2; D: -
CDR3: CASSGTGGGNQPQHF; DNA: TGTGCCAGCAGCGGAACAGGGGGCGGCAATCAGCCCCAGCATTTT; V: TRBV7-9; size: -; J: TRBJ1-5; D: TRBD1
CDR3: CASRGLGQGFSDTQYF; DNA: TGTGCCAGCAGAGGGTTGGGACAGGGATTTTCCGATACGCAGTATTTT; V: TRBV2; size: once; J: TRBJ2-3; D: TRBD1
CDR3: CASSLRGSVETQYF; DNA: TGCGCCAGCAGCCTGCGGGGGTCGGTGGAGACCCAGTACTTC; V: TRBV5-1; size: -; J: TRBJ2-5; D: TRBD2
CDR3: CASRPGTEYQPQHF; DNA: TGCGCCAGCAGGCCGGGAACAGAGTATCAGCCCCAGCATTTT; V: TRBV5-1; size: -; J: TRBJ1-5; D: -
CDR3: CASILSPGENTEAFF; DNA: TGCGCCAGCATCCTCTCCCCGGGGGAGAACACTGAAGCTTTCTTT; V: TRBV5-1; size: -; J: TRBJ1-1; D: -
CDR3: CASSEVGSSPLHF; DNA: TGTGCCAGCAGTGAGGTGGGGAGTTCACCCCTCCACTTT; V: TRBV6-4; size: -; J: TRBJ1-6; D: -
CDR3: CASMPLVGGDEQYF; DNA: TGCGCCAGCATGCCACTAGTGGGGGGAGACGAGCAGTACTTC; V: TRBV5-1; size: few; J: TRBJ2-7; D: -